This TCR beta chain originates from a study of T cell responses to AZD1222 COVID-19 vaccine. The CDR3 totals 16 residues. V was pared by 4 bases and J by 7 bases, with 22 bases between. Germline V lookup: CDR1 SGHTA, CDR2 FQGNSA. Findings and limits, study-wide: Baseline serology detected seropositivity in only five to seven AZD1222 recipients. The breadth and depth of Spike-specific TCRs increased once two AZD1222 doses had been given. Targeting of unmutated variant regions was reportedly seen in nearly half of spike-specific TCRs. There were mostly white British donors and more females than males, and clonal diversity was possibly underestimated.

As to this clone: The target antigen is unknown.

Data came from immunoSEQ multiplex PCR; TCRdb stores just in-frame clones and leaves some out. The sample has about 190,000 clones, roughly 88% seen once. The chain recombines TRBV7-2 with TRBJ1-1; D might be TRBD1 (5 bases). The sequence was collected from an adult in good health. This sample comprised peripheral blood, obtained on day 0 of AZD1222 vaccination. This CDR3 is CASSSRGGYRTGEAFF. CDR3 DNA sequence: TGTGCCAGCAGCTCTCGGGGGGGATACCGAACTGGTGAAGCTTTCTTT.